This paragraph reports one T cell receptor (beta chain). Produced via immunoSEQ multiplex PCR; TCRdb's table is partial and in-frame only. This sample has some 2,200 clones, with around 75% found just once. The sample originates from a study of immune cell composition in non-small cell lung cancer. Study as a whole: Lung adenocarcinoma or squamous carcinoma made up most tumours.

The CDR3 length is 15 residues. The V gene's germline CDR1 is SGHRS and CDR2 YFSETQ. The V end was cut by 0 bases, the J end by 3 bases, with 10 bases between. Normal lung sampling was at least 3 cm from the tumour, as distant as possible. This chain uses TRBV5-1 with TRBJ1-3; perhaps TRBD1 as D (5 bases). The clonotype was recovered from a human donor with non-small cell lung cancer. Sequences were obtained from non-adjacent lung tissue. CDR3 sequence: CASSLAGEGGNTIYF. CDR3 in DNA: TGCGCCAGCAGCTTGGCGGGGGAAGGTGGAAACACCATATATTTT. Variable domain in full (rest from reference TRBV5-1 and TRBJ1-3): KAGVTQTPRYLIKTRGQQVTLSCSPISGHRSVSWYQQTPGQGLQFLFEYFSETQRNKGNFPGRFSGRQFSNSRSEMNVSTLELGDSALYLCASSLAGEGGNTIYFGEGSWLTVV.